These 2 T cell receptor beta chains were sequenced from one sample in a study of T cells after posttransplantation cyclophosphamide. Sequenced by immunoSEQ multiplex PCR; TCRdb stores in-frame clones only, minus some. Of approximately 2,000 clones in the sample, less than 95% were seen once. The sequencing sample was made of naive CD8+ T cells sorted from PBMCs. The receptors originated from a woman aged 55-70 years in good health, CMV-negative, and a related stem cell transplant donor.

This chain connects TRBV27 to TRBJ2-7; TRBD2 might be the D (5 bases). CDR3 length equals 14 residues. V dropped 3 bases and J dropped 3 bases, with 12 bases sitting between them. CDR1 is MNHEY, CDR2 SMNVEV, per germline (reference sequence). CDR3 nucleotide sequence: TGTGCCAGCAGTTTGGACGGGAACCACTACGAGCAGTACTTC. Its translation: CASSLDGNHYEQYF.

V gene TRBV27 combines with J gene TRBJ2-2; perhaps TRBD1 as D (6 bases). Trimming shortened V by 4 bases and J by 8 bases, and 14 bases separated the two germline ends. The germline CDR1 and CDR2 sequences are MNHEY and SMNVEV (reference sequence). This CDR3 has 14 amino acids. CDR3: CASSSGHRRGELFF. For the CDR3, the DNA is TGTGCCAGCAGTTCGGGACACCGAAGGGGGGAGCTGTTTTTT.